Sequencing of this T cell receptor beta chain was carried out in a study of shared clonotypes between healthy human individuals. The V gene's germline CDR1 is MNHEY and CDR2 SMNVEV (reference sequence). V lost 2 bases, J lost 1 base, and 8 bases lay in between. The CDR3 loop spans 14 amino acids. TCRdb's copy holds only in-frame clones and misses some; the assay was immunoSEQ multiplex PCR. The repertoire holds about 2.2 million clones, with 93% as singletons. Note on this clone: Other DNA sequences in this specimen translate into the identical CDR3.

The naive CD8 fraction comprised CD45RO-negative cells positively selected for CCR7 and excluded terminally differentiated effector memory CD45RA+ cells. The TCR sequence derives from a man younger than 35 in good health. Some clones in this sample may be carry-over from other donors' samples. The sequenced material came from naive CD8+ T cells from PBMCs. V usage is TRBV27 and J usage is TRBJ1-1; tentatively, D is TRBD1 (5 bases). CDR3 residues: CASSLGGENTEAFF. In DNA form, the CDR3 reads TGTGCCAGCAGTTTAGGGGGGGAGAACACTGAAGCTTTCTTT.